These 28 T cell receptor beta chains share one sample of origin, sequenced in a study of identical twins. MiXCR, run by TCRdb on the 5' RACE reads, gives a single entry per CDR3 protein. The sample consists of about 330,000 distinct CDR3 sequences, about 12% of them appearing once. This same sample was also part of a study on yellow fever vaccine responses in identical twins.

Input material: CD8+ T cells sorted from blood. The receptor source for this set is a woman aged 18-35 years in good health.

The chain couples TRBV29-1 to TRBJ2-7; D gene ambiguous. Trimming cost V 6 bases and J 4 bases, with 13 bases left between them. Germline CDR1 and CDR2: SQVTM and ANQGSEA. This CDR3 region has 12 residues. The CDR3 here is CSVGWSEYEQYF. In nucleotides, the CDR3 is TGCAGCGTGGGTTGGTCTGAATACGAGCAGTACTTC.

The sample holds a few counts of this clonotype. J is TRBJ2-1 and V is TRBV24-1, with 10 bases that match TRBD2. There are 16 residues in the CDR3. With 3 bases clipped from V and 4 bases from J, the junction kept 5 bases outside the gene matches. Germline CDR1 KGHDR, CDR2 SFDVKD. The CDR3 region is CATSDRLAGLYNEQFF. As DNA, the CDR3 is TGTGCCACCAGTGATCGACTAGCGGGCCTGTACAATGAGCAGTTCTTC.

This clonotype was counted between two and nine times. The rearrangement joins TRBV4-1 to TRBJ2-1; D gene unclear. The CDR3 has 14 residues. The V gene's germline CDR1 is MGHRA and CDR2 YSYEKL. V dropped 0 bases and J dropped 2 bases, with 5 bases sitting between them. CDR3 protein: CASSQEGTYNEQFF. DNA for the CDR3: TGCGCCAGCAGCCAAGAGGGGACCTACAATGAGCAGTTCTTC.

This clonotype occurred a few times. CDR3 residues: CASSGGQGSTEAFF. The CDR3 bases are TGCGCCAGCAGTGGCGGGCAGGGGAGCACTGAAGCTTTCTTT. The chain recombines TRBV10-1 with TRBJ1-1; D is possibly TRBD1 (6 bases). Germline V gene data show CDR1 as WNHNN and CDR2 as SYGVQD (reference sequence). This CDR3 contains 14 residues. V shed 4 bases and J shed 4 bases, with 13 bases lying between them.

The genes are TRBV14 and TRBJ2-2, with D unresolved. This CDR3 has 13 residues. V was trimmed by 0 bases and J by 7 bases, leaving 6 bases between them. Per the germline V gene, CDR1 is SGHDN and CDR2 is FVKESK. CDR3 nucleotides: TGTGCCAGCAGCCAAGAGCTGGGCGGGGAGCTGTTTTTT. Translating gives CASSQELGGELFF.

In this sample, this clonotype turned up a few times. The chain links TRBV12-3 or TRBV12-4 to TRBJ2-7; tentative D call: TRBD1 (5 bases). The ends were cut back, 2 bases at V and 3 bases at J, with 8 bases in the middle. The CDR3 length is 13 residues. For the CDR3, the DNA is TGTGCCAGCAGTTTATTCGACAGCTACGAGCAGTACTTC. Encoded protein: CASSLFDSYEQYF.

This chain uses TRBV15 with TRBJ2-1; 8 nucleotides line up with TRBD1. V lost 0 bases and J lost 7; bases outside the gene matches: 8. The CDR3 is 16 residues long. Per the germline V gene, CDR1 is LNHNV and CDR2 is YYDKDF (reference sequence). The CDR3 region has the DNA TGTGCCACCAGCAGAGATTCTCCAGGGGGCCCGAATGAGCAGTTCTTC. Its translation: CATSRDSPGGPNEQFF.

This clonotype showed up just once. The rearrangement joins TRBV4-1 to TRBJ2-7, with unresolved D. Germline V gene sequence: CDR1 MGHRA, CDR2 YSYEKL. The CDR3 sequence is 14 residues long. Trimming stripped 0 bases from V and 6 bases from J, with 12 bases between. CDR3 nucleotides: TGCGCCAGCAGCCAAGAGTATATAATCGGCGAGCAGTACTTC. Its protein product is CASSQEYIIGEQYF.

The chain's CDR3 is CASPAPDTGELFF. Here the CDR3 DNA reads TGTGCCAGCCCAGCGCCAGACACCGGGGAGCTGTTTTTT. The gene calls are TRBV11-2 and TRBJ2-2; D remains ambiguous. V was pared by 8 bases and J by 3 bases, with 10 bases between. CDR3 size: 13 residues. Germline CDR1 is SGHAT and CDR2 is FQNNGV.

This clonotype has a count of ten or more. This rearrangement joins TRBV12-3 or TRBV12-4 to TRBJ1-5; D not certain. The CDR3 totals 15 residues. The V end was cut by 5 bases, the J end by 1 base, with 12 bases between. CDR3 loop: CASSPLSLSNQPQHF. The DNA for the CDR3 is TGTGCCAGCAGTCCCCTCTCTCTCAGCAATCAGCCCCAGCATTTT.

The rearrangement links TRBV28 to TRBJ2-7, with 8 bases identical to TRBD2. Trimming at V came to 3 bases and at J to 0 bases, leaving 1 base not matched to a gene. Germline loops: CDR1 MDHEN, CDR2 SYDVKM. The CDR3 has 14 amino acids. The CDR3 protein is CASSLRGASYEQYV. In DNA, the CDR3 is TGTGCCAGCAGTTTGCGGGGGGCCTCCTACGAGCAGTACGTC.

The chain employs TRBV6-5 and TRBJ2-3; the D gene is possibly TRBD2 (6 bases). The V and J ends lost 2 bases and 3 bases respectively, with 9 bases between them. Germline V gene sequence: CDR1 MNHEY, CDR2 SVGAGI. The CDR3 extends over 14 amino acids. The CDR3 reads CASSYAGTTDTQYF. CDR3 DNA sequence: TGTGCCAGCAGTTACGCGGGAACGACAGATACGCAGTATTTT.

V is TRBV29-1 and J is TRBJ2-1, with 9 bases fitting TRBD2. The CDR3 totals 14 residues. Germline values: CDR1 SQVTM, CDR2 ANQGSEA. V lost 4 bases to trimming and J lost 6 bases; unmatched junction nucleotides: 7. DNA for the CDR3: TGCAGCGTTGGCTCAGCGGGAGGCGCCAATGAGCAGTTCTTC. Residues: CSVGSAGGANEQFF.

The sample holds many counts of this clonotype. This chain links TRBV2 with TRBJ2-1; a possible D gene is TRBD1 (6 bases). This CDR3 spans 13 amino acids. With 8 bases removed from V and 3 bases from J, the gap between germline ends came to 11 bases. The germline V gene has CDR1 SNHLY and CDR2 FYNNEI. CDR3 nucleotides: TGTGCCAGCCACAGGGAACACTACAATGAGCAGTTCTTC. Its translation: CASHREHYNEQFF.

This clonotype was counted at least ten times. The CDR3 protein is CATSPSGDQTDTQYF. In nucleotides, the CDR3 is TGTGCCACCAGCCCGAGCGGGGATCAGACAGATACGCAGTATTTT. The genes are TRBV15 and TRBJ2-3; 7 bases are shared with TRBD2. The trim removed 5 bases at V and 3 bases at J, leaving 8 bases unmatched. The CDR3 consists of 15 residues. The germline V gene has CDR1 LNHNV and CDR2 YYDKDF (reference sequence).

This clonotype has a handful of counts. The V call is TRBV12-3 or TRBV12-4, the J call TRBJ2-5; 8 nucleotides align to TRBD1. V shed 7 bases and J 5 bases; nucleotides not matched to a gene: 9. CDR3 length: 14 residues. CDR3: CASTPTGEGETQYF. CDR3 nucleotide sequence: TGTGCCAGCACCCCGACAGGGGAAGGGGAGACCCAGTACTTC.

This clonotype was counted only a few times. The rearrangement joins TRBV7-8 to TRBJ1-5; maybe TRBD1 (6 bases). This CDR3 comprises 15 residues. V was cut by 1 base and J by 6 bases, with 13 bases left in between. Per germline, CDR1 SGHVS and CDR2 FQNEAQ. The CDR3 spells CASSLVGQGIQPQHF. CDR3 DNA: TGTGCCAGCAGCTTAGTGGGGCAGGGGATTCAGCCCCAGCATTTT. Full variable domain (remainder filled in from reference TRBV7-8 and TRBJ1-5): GAGVSQSPRYKVAKRGQDVALRCDPISGHVSLFWYQQALGQGPEFLTYFQNEAQLDKSGLPSDRFFAERPEGSVSTLKIQRTQQEDSAVYLCASSLVGQGIQPQHFGDGTRLSIL.

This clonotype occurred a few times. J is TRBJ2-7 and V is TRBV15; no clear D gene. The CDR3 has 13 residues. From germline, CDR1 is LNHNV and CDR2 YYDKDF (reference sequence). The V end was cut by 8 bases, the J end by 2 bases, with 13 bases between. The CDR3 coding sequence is TGTGCCACCGGAGCCGGGCTTCCCTACGAGCAGTACTTC. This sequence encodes CATGAGLPYEQYF.

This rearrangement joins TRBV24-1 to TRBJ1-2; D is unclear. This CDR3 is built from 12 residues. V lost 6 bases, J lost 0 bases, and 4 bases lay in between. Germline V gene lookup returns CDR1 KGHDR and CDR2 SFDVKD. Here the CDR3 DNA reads TGTGCCACCAGTCACCCTAACTATGGCTACACCTTC. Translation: CATSHPNYGYTF.

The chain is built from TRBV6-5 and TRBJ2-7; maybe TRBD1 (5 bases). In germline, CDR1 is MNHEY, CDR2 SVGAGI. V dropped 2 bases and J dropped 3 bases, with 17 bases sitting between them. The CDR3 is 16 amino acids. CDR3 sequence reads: CASSYARSGAGYEQYF. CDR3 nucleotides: TGTGCCAGCAGTTACGCACGGAGTGGGGCCGGCTACGAGCAGTACTTC.

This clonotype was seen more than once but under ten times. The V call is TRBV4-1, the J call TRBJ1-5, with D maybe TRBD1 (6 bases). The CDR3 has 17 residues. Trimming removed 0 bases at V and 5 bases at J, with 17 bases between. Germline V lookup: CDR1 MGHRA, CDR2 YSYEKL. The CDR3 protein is CASSQDRRGSRDQPQHF. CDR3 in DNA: TGCGCCAGCAGCCAAGATAGAAGGGGGAGTCGGGATCAGCCCCAGCATTTT.

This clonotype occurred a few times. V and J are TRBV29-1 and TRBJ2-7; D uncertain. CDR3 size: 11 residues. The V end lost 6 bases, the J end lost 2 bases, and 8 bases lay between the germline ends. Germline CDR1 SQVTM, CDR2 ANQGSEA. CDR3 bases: TGCAGCGTGTGGTTACCCTACGAGCAGTACTTC. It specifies CSVWLPYEQYF.

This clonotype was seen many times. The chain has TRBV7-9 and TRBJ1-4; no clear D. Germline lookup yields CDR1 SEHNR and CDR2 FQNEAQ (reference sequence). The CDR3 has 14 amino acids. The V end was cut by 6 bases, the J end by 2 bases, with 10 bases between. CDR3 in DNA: TGTGCCAGCAGTTTGGACGGCACTAATGAAAAACTGTTTTTT. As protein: CASSLDGTNEKLFF. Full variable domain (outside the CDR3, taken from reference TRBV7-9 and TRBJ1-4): DTGVSQNPRHKITKRGQNVTFRCDPISEHNRLYWYRQTLGQGPEFLTYFQNEAQLEKSRLLSDRFSAERPKGSFSTLEIQRTEQGDSAMYLCASSLDGTNEKLFFGSGTQLSVL.

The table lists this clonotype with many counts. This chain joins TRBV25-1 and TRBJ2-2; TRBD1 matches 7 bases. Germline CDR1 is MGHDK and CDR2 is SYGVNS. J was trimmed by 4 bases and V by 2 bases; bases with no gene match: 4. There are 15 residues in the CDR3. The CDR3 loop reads CASSEGTVATGELFF. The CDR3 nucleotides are TGTGCCAGCAGTGAAGGGACAGTAGCCACCGGGGAGCTGTTTTTT. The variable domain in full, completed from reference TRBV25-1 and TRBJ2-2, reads EADIYQTPRYLVIGTGKKITLECSQTMGHDKMYWYQQDPGMELHLIHYSYGVNSTEKGDLSSESTVSRIRTEHFPLTLESARPSHTSQYLCASSEGTVATGELFFGEGSRLTVL.

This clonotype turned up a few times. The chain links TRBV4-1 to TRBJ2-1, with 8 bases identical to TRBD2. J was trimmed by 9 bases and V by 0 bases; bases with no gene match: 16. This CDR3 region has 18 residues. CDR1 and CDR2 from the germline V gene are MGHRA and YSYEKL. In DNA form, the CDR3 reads TGCGCCAGCAGCCAAGAGGTGGCGTGGAACGGGGGGGCCGGTGAGCAGTTCTTC. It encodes CASSQEVAWNGGAGEQFF.

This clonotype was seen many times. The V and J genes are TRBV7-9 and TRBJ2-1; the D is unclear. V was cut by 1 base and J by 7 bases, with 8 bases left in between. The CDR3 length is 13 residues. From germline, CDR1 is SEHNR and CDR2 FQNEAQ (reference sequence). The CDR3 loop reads CASSLGGENEQFF. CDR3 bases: TGTGCCAGCAGCTTAGGAGGAGAGAATGAGCAGTTCTTC. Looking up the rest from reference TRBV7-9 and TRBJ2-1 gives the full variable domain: DTGVSQNPRHKITKRGQNVTFRCDPISEHNRLYWYRQTLGQGPEFLTYFQNEAQLEKSRLLSDRFSAERPKGSFSTLEIQRTEQGDSAMYLCASSLGGENEQFFGPGTRLTVL.

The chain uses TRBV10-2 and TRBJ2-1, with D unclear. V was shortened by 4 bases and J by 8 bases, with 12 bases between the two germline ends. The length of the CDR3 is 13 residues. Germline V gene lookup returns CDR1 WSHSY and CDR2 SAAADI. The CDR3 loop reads CASSVASMDEQFF. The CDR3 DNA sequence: TGCGCCAGCAGTGTTGCTAGTATGGATGAGCAGTTCTTC.

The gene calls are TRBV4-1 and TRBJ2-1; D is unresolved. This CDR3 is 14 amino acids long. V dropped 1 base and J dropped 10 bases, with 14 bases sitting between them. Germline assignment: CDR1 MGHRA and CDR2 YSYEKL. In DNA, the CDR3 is TGCGCCAGCAGCCAAGGGTGGAGCCCCTTAGAGCAGTTCTTC. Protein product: CASSQGWSPLEQFF.